This T cell receptor beta chain was sequenced for a study of T cells in Graves' hyperthyroidism and ophthalmopathy. Overall study: Upon initial diagnosis and before any treatment, peripheral blood was collected. General study points: A 13 V-J model separated ophthalmopathy from stable hyperthyroidism.

Amplified TCR beta CDR3 regions derived from RNA transcripts. HTBI primers were used for first-round RT-PCR of the TCR CDR3. TCRdb reprocessed the multiplex PCR reads via MiXCR and lists one record per CDR3 protein. This table has about 92,000 distinct CDR3 sequences, around 50% appearing once. Graves' hyperthyroidism was deemed stable given no ophthalmopathy progression within 18 months. Source material for PBMCs was more than 7.5 ml fresh peripheral blood. Worth noting for this clonotype: Its antigen is unknown.

The V end was cut by 1 base, the J end by 4 bases, with 2 bases between. The CDR3 totals 12 residues. Germline V gene lookup returns CDR1 SQVTM and CDR2 ANQGSEA. The specimen sequenced was blood. This clonotype was obtained from a woman between 40 and 55 years old with Graves' hyperthyroidism. V gene TRBV29-1 combines with J gene TRBJ2-6; D ambiguous. The chain's CDR3 is CSVEGGANVLTF. The CDR3 region has the DNA TGCAGCGTTGAAGGAGGGGCCAACGTCCTGACTTTC.